Listed below are T cell receptor beta chains from one sample, sequenced in a study of cytomegalovirus exposure and HLA in healthy donors. TCRdb keeps only in-frame clones here, not all; method: immunoSEQ multiplex PCR. The repertoire holds 90,000 to 120,000 clones, with around 76% as singletons. Material for sequencing was PBMCs. These receptors all stem from a man aged 18 to 29 in good health and CMV-seronegative. Both conserved end residues are part of each CDR3. D genes are given only for firm matches. Some rows have no size entry. The others give once, few or many, or a class for an expanded clone.

V	J	D	length	size	CDR3	DNA
TRBV4-2	TRBJ1-3	-	17	-	CASSQEQGHPAADTIYF	TGTGCCAGCAGCCAAGAGCAGGGACATCCCGCTGCGGACACCATATATTTT
TRBV19	TRBJ1-1	-	15	-	CASRYRAAMNTEAFF	TGTGCCAGTAGGTACAGAGCCGCTATGAACACTGAAGCTTTCTTT
TRBV5-6	TRBJ1-5	TRBD1	15	few	CASSAGQGRNQPQHF	TGTGCCAGCAGCGCCGGACAGGGTAGGAATCAGCCCCAGCATTTT
TRBV9	TRBJ2-1	TRBD2	15	-	CASSGFGGGYNEQFF	TGTGCCAGCAGCGGGTTCGGGGGGGGCTACAATGAGCAGTTCTTC
TRBV4-1	TRBJ2-3	-	13	once	CASSLGDTDTQYF	TGCGCCAGCAGCCTAGGGGACACAGATACGCAGTATTTT
TRBV9	TRBJ2-2	-	14	-	CASSVAQNTGELFF	TGTGCCAGCAGCGTAGCCCAAAACACCGGGGAGCTGTTTTTT
TRBV19	TRBJ2-1	TRBD2	17	-	CASSFGAGAGTYNEQFF	TGTGCCAGTAGTTTCGGAGCGGGGGCCGGAACCTACAATGAGCAGTTCTTC
TRBV10-3	TRBJ2-1	TRBD2	15	-	CAISDAGGLYNEQFF	TGTGCCATCAGTGATGCGGGGGGTCTCTACAATGAGCAGTTCTTC
TRBV18	TRBJ1-5	-	16	-	CASSPSGPVVSQPQHF	TGTGCCAGCTCACCAAGCGGCCCGGTCGTTAGTCAGCCCCAGCATTTT
TRBV13	TRBJ1-2	-	14	-	CASSLEGANYGYPF	TGTGCCAGCAGCTTAGAAGGGGCTAACTATGGCTACCCCTTC